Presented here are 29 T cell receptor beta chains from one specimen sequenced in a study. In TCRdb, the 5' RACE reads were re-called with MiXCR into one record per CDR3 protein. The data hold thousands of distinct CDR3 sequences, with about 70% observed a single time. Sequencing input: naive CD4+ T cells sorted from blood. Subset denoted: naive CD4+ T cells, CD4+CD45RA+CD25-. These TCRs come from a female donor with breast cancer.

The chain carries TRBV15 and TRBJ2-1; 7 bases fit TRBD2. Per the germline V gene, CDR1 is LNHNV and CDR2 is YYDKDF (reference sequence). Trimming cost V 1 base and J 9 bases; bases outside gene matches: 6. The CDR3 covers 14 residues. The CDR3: CATSRVGLDSEQFF. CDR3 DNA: TGTGCCACCAGCAGAGTCGGACTAGATAGTGAGCAGTTCTTC.

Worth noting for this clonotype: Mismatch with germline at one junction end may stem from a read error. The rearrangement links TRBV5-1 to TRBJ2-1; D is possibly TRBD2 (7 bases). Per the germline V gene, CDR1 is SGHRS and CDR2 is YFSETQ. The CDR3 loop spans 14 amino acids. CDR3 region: CASGLRGRYNEQFF. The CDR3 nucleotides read TGCGCCAGCGGCTTGCGGGGGCGATACAATGAGCAGTTCTTC.

Here the CDR3 DNA reads TGTGCCAGCACCCTCCGGGACTACCCCTACAATGAGCAGTTCTTC. The encoded protein is CASTLRDYPYNEQFF. The genes are TRBV9 and TRBJ2-1, with 7 positions matching TRBD2. V shed 6 bases, J shed 2 bases, and the junction held 8 bases outside the gene matches. Germline values: CDR1 SGDLS, CDR2 YYNGEE. The CDR3 is 15 amino acids. Variable domain in full (rest from reference TRBV9 and TRBJ2-1): DSGVTQTPKHLITATGQRVTLRCSPRSGDLSVYWYQQSLDQGLQFLIQYYNGEERAKGNILERFSAQQFPDLHSELNLSSLELGDSALYFCASTLRDYPYNEQFFGPGTRLTVL.

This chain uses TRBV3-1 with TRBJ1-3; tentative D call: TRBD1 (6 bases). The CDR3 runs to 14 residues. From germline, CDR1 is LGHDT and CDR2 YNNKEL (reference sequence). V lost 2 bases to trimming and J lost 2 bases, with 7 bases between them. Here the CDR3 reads CASSQQGTGNTIYF. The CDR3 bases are TGTGCCAGCAGCCAACAGGGGACTGGAAACACCATATATTTT.

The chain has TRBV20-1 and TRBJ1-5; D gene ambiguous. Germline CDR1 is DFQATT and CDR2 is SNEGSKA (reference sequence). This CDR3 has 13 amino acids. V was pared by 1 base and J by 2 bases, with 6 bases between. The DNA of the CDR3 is TGCAGTGCTAGAGCTAGCCGCAATCAGCCCCAGCATTTT. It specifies CSARASRNQPQHF.

The CDR3 spells CATRMRTGGTDTQYF. In DNA, the CDR3 is TGTGCCACCAGGATGCGGACAGGGGGCACAGATACGCAGTATTTT. V gene TRBV15 combines with J gene TRBJ2-3; TRBD1 matches 9 bases. The germline V gene encodes CDR1 LNHNV and CDR2 YYDKDF (reference sequence). Unmatched junction bases numbered 5, after V lost 6 bases and J lost 1 base. The CDR3 length is 15 residues. Drawing the rest from reference TRBV15 and TRBJ2-3, the complete variable domain is DAMVIQNPRYQVTQFGKPVTLSCSQTLNHNVMYWYQQKSSQAPKLLFHYYDKDFNNEADTPDNFQSRRPNTSFCFLDIRSPGLGDTAMYLCATRMRTGGTDTQYFGPGTRLTVL.

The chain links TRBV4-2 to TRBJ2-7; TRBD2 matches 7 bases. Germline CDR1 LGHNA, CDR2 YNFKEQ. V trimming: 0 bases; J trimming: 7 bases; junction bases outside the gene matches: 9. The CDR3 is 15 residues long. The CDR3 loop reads CASSQEAGRLWEQYF. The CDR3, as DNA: TGTGCCAGCAGCCAAGAAGCCGGGAGGTTGTGGGAGCAGTACTTC.

The CDR3 DNA reads as TGTGCCAGCAGCCAATCCCGCGGGAGCGGGGGGGCAGCAGATACGCAGTATTTT. It is translated as CASSQSRGSGGAADTQYF. The rearrangement links TRBV4-2 to TRBJ2-3; 10 bases fit TRBD2. This CDR3 spans 18 amino acids. Germline loops: CDR1 LGHNA, CDR2 YNFKEQ. Trimming removed 2 bases from V and 4 bases from J; junction bases left unmatched: 12.

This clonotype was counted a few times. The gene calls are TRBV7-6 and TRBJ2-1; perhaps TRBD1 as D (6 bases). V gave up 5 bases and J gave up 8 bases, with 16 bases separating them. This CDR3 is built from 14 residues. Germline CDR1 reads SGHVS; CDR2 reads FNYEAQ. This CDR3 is CASSPGHLGDEQFF. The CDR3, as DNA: TGTGCCAGCAGCCCGGGACACTTGGGCGATGAGCAGTTCTTC.

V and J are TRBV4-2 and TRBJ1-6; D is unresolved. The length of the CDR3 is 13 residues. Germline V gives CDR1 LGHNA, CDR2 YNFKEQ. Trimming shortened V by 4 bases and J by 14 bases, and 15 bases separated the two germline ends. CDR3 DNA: TGTGCCAGCAGCCCTGACTTAGAATGGTCCCTCCACTTT. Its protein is CASSPDLEWSLHF.

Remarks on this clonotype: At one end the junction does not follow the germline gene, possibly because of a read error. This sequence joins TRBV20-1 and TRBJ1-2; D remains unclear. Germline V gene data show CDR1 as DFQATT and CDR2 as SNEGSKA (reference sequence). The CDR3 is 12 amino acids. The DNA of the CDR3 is TGCAGTGCTACTCCGGGAGCCTATGGCTGCACCTTC. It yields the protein CSATPGAYGCTF.

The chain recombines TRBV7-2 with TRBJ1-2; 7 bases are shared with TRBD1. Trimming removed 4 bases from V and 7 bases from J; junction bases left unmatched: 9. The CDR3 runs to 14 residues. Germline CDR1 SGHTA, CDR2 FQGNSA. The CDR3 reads CASSSPGGTGGYTF. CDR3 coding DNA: TGTGCCAGCAGCTCCCCAGGGGGTACGGGTGGCTACACCTTC.

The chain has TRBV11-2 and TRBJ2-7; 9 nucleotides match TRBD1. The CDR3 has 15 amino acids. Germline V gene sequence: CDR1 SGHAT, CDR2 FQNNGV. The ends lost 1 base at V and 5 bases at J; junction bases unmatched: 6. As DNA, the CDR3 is TGTGCCAGCAGCTTAGGAATGGGACAGGGTCACGAGCAGTACTTC. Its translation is CASSLGMGQGHEQYF. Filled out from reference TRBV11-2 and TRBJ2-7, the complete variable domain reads EAGVAQSPRYKIIEKRQSVAFWCNPISGHATLYWYQQILGQGPKLLIQFQNNGVVDDSQLPKDRFSAERLKGVDSTLKIQPAKLEDSAVYLCASSLGMGQGHEQYFGPGTRLTVT.

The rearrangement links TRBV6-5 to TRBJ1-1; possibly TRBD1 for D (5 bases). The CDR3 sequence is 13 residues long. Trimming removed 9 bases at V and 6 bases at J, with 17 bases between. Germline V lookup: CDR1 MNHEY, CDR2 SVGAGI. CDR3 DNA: TGTGCCAGTAGGAATGTAGGGGTCTCTGAAGCTTTCTTT. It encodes CASRNVGVSEAFF.

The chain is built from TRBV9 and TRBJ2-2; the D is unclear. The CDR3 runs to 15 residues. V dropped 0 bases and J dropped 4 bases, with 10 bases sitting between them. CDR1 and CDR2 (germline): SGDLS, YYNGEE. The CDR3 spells CASSVGITGTGELFF. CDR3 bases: TGTGCCAGCAGCGTAGGAATTACGGGCACCGGGGAGCTGTTTTTT.

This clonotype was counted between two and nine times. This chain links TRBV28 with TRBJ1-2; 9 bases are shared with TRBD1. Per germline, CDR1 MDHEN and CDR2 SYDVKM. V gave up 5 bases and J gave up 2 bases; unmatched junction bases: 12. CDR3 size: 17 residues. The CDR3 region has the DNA TGTGCCAGCAGTGTGACAGGGGGGGCGCCTACAAACTATGGCTACACCTTC. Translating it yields CASSVTGGAPTNYGYTF.

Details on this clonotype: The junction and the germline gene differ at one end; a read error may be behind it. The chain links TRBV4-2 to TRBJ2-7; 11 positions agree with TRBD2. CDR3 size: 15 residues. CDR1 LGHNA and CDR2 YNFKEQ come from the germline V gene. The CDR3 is CASGQELAGEREQYF. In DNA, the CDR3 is TGTGCCAGCGGCCAGGAACTAGCGGGAGAACGGGAGCAGTACTTC.

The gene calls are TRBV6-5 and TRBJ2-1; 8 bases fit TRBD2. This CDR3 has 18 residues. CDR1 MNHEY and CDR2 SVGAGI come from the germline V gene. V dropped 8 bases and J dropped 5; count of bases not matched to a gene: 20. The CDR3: CASSRGSGIQGVHNEQFF. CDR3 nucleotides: TGTGCCAGCTCGCGGGGTAGCGGGATCCAAGGGGTTCACAATGAGCAGTTCTTC.

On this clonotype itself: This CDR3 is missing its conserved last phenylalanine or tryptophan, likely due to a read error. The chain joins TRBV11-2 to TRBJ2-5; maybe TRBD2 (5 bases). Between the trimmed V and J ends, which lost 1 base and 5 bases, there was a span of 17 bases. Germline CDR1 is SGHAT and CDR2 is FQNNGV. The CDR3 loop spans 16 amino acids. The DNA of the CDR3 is TGTGCCAGCAGCTTAGCCCTAGCTAATGGGATGGAGACCCAGTACTCC. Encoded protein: CASSLALANGMETQYS.

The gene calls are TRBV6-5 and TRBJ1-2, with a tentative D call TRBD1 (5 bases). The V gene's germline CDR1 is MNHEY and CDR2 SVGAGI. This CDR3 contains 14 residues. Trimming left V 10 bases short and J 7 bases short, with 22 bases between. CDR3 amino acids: CATTTGRGPLGYTF. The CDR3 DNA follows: TGTGCCACTACGACCGGGAGGGGACCCCTTGGCTACACCTTC.

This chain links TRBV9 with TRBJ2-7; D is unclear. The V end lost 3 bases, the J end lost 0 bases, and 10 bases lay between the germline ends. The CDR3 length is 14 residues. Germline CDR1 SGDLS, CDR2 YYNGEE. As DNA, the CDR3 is TGTGCCAGCAGCGCTCAAGGCGGCTCCTACGAGCAGTACTTC. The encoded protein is CASSAQGGSYEQYF.

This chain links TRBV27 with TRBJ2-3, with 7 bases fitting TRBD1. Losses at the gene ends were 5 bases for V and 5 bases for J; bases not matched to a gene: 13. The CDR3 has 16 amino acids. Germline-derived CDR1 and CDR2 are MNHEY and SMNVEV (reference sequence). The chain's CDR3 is CASSPGRQGGEDTQYF. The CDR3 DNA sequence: TGTGCCAGCAGTCCGGGAAGACAGGGTGGCGAAGATACGCAGTATTTT.

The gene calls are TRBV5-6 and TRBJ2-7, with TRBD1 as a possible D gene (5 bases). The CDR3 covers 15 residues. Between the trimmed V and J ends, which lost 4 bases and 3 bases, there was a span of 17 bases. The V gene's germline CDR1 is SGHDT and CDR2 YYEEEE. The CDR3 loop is CASSMGQGYFYEQYF. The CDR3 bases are TGTGCCAGCAGCATGGGGCAGGGATATTTCTACGAGCAGTACTTC.

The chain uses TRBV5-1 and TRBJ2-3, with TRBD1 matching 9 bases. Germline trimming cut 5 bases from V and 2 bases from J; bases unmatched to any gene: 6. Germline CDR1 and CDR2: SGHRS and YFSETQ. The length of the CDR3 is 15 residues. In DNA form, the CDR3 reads TGCGCCAGCAGACCACAGGGGGCTTCCACAGATACGCAGTATTTT. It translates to CASRPQGASTDTQYF.

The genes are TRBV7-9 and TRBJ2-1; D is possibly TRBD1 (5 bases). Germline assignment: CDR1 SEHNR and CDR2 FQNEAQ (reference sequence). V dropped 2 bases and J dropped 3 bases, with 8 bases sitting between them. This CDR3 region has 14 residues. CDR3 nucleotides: TGTGCCAGCAGCTTAAAGGGGTTCTACAATGAGCAGTTCTTC. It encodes CASSLKGFYNEQFF.

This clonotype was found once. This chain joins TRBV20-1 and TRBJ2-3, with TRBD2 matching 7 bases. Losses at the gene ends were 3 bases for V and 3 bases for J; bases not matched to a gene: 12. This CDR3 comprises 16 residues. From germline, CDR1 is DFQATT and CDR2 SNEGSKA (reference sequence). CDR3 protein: CSASPFGAGTTDTQYF. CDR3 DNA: TGCAGTGCTAGCCCCTTTGGAGCGGGGACTACAGATACGCAGTATTTT.

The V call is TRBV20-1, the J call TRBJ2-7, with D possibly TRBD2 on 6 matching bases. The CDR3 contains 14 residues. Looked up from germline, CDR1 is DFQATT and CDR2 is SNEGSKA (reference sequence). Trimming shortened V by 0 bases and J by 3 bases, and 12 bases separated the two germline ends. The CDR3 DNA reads TGCAGTGCTAGAGATCCTAGCGCTGGCTACGAGCAGTACTTC. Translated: CSARDPSAGYEQYF.

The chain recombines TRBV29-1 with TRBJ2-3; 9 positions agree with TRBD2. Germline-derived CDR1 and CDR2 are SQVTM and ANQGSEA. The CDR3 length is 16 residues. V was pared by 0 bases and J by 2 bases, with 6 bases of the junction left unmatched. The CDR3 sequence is CSVEESLAGFTDTQYF. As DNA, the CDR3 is TGCAGCGTTGAAGAGTCCCTAGCGGGATTCACAGATACGCAGTATTTT.

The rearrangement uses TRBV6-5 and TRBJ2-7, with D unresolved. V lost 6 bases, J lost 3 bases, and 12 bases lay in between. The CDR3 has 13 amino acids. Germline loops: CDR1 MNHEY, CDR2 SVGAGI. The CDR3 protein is CASSRVIGYEQYF. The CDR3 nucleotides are TGTGCCAGCAGCCGGGTAATTGGCTACGAGCAGTACTTC.